The next 20 T cell receptor beta chains were all read from a single sample in a study of shared clonotypes between healthy human individuals. This table comes from immunoSEQ multiplex PCR, and its TCRdb copy is limited to in-frame clones, with some not included. The sample holds 2 million to 3 million clones, over 85% seen once. Material for sequencing was naive CD4+ T cells from PBMCs. As for subset: CD45RA+ positively selected. These receptors all stem from a man aged 18 to 30 in good health. Some clones in this sample may be carry-over from other donors' samples.

The chain uses TRBV5-1 and TRBJ2-1; 7 bases fit TRBD2. This CDR3 has 16 residues. CDR1 is SGHRS, CDR2 YFSETQ, per germline. Germline trimming cut 4 bases from V and 4 bases from J; bases unmatched to any gene: 11. CDR3 residues: CASSLSSGTKYNEQFF. The CDR3 nucleotides read TGCGCCAGCAGCCTATCTTCCGGGACTAAGTACAATGAGCAGTTCTTC.

The chain couples TRBV2 to TRBJ1-5, with 9 nucleotides matching TRBD1. The CDR3 runs to 15 residues. V was clipped by 6 bases and J by 7 bases; unmatched bases: 10. CDR1 and CDR2 from the germline V gene are SNHLY and FYNNEI. The CDR3 sequence is CASSVSGQGGQPQHF. For the CDR3, the DNA is TGTGCCAGCAGCGTCTCGGGACAGGGAGGACAGCCCCAGCATTTT.

CDR3 in DNA: TGTGCCAGCAGTGAATACGGAGGGTCTCGGGAGCAGTACTTC. Protein sequence: CASSEYGGSREQYF. This chain links TRBV25-1 with TRBJ2-7; D perhaps matches TRBD2 (6 bases). Germline V gives CDR1 MGHDK, CDR2 SYGVNS. Trimming left V 0 bases short and J 7 bases short, with 13 bases between. The CDR3 length is 14 residues.

J is TRBJ2-2 and V is TRBV12-5, with D possibly TRBD1 on 6 matching bases. CDR1 is LGHNT, CDR2 FRNRAP, per germline. V lost 1 base and J 5 bases, leaving 11 bases between the germline ends. This CDR3 region has 15 residues. The DNA of the CDR3 is TGTGCTAGTGGTTTGGGATCAGGGGCGACCGGGGAGCTGTTTTTT. It encodes CASGLGSGATGELFF. Variable domain in full (rest from reference TRBV12-5 and TRBJ2-2): DARVTQTPRHKVTEMGQEVTMRCQPILGHNTVFWYRQTMMQGLELLAYFRNRAPLDDSGMPKDRFSAEMPDATLATLKIQPSEPRDSAVYFCASGLGSGATGELFFGEGSRLTVL.

A single count supports this clone. This rearrangement joins TRBV5-1 to TRBJ2-2; perhaps TRBD1 as D (5 bases). There are 16 residues in the CDR3. Germline CDR1 is SGHRS and CDR2 is YFSETQ. V gave up 4 bases and J gave up 2 bases, with 15 bases separating them. CDR3 in DNA: TGCGCCAGCAGCCTGAGACAGACAGTTAACACCGGGGAGCTGTTTTTT. Translated: CASSLRQTVNTGELFF.

V usage is TRBV30 and J usage is TRBJ2-3, with 7 positions matching TRBD1. This CDR3 has 14 amino acids. The germline CDR1 and CDR2 sequences are GTSNPN and SVGIG (reference sequence). Losses at the gene ends were 2 bases for V and 2 bases for J; bases not matched to a gene: 4. The CDR3 DNA sequence: TGTGCCTGGAGTAGGGACAGCCACACAGATACGCAGTATTTT. Translated: CAWSRDSHTDTQYF.

The chain employs TRBV20-1 and TRBJ2-7; D is uncertain. The V end lost 1 base, the J end lost 7 bases, and 8 bases lay between the germline ends. CDR1 DFQATT and CDR2 SNEGSKA come from the germline V gene (reference sequence). The CDR3 consists of 11 residues. The CDR3 here is CSARGGWEQYF. The CDR3 bases are TGCAGTGCTAGAGGGGGATGGGAGCAGTACTTC.

The chain combines TRBV5-1 with TRBJ2-1; 11 bases match TRBD2. The germline V gene encodes CDR1 SGHRS and CDR2 YFSETQ. Trimming removed 4 bases from V and 7 bases from J; junction bases left unmatched: 10. This CDR3 contains 16 residues. CDR3 in amino acids: CASSTLAGGRNNEQFF. CDR3 in DNA: TGCGCCAGCAGCACGCTAGCGGGAGGCCGTAATAATGAGCAGTTCTTC.

This clone came up once. The sample holds other DNA sequences that translate to the same CDR3. V is TRBV5-1 and J is TRBJ2-7; 11 bases map to TRBD1. In germline, CDR1 is SGHRS, CDR2 YFSETQ. The V and J ends lost 4 bases and 6 bases, in that order; junction bases with no gene match: 6. This CDR3 comprises 14 residues. The CDR3 bases are TGCGCCAGCAGCACCGGACAGGGGGCGGGCGAGCAGTACTTC. Its translation: CASSTGQGAGEQYF. Together with reference TRBV5-1 and TRBJ2-7, the CDR3 gives the full variable domain: KAGVTQTPRYLIKTRGQQVTLSCSPISGHRSVSWYQQTPGQGLQFLFEYFSETQRNKGNFPGRFSGRQFSNSRSEMNVSTLELGDSALYLCASSTGQGAGEQYFGPGTRLTVT.

The chain links TRBV19 to TRBJ1-5; D unresolved. This CDR3 comprises 13 residues. Per the germline V gene, CDR1 is LNHDA and CDR2 is SQIVND (reference sequence). Trimming shortened V by 7 bases and J by 4 bases, and 11 bases separated the two germline ends. The CDR3 sequence: CASTVSANQPQHF. DNA for the CDR3: TGTGCCAGTACGGTATCGGCAAATCAGCCCCAGCATTTT.

The chain couples TRBV28 to TRBJ1-2; TRBD1 aligns across 8 bases. V lost 6 bases, J lost 1 base, and 10 bases stayed unmatched. This CDR3 has 16 residues. Germline CDR1 MDHEN, CDR2 SYDVKM. The CDR3 nucleotides are TGTGCCAGCAGAGCACTTCCGGGACAGGATAACTATGGCTACACCTTC. It encodes CASRALPGQDNYGYTF.

The chain links TRBV28 to TRBJ1-1, with D perhaps TRBD1 (5 bases). Germline loops: CDR1 MDHEN, CDR2 SYDVKM. The length of the CDR3 is 14 residues. V was trimmed by 7 bases and J by 3 bases, leaving 15 bases between them. Here the CDR3 DNA reads TGTGCCAGCACCGGACCGGGGGAGGACACTGAAGCTTTCTTT. Protein product: CASTGPGEDTEAFF.

V is TRBV10-3 and J is TRBJ1-2; 9 positions match TRBD1. V dropped 6 bases and J dropped 5; count of bases not matched to a gene: 13. Per germline, CDR1 ENHRY and CDR2 SYGVKD. CDR3 length: 16 amino acids. The CDR3 DNA reads as TGTGCCATCAGCCGGGGACAGGGAGGAGGCGGGTATGGCTACACCTTC. Translating gives CAISRGQGGGGYGYTF.

As concerns this clone: The sample carries other DNA sequences with the same CDR3. This chain connects TRBV7-9 to TRBJ2-7; D possibly corresponds to TRBD1 (5 bases). V shed 5 bases and J shed 2 bases, with 13 bases lying between them. The CDR3 runs to 14 residues. From germline, CDR1 is SEHNR and CDR2 FQNEAQ (reference sequence). The CDR3 DNA reads as TGTGCCAGCAGCCCCCAGGGTGGCACCTACGAGCAGTACTTC. Amino acids: CASSPQGGTYEQYF.

The chain is built from TRBV4-3 and TRBJ1-5, with 7 bases lining up with TRBD1. Germline V gene data show CDR1 as LGHNA and CDR2 as YSLEER. Losses at the gene ends were 0 bases for V and 2 bases for J; bases not matched to a gene: 7. CDR3 length equals 17 residues. The CDR3 is CASSQDRGGFGNQPQHF. CDR3 coding DNA: TGCGCCAGCAGCCAAGACAGAGGGGGCTTCGGCAATCAGCCCCAGCATTTT.

The chain uses TRBV28 and TRBJ1-4; 7 bases are shared with TRBD1. In germline, CDR1 is MDHEN, CDR2 SYDVKM. This CDR3 has 15 amino acids. The junction had 7 bases not matched to a gene; V was cut back by 6 bases and J by 3 bases. The CDR3 nucleotides read TGTGCCAGCAGGAACGCCGGGACAGCTAATGAAAAACTGTTTTTT. This translates into CASRNAGTANEKLFF.

The rearrangement links TRBV28 to TRBJ2-2; D assignment may be TRBD1 or TRBD2 (5 bases each). The CDR3 loop spans 14 amino acids. Per germline, CDR1 MDHEN and CDR2 SYDVKM. The V end lost 3 bases, the J end lost 4 bases, and 9 bases lay between the germline ends. The CDR3 bases are TGTGCCAGCAGTTTGGGACGGACCACCGGGGAGCTGTTTTTT. Residues: CASSLGRTTGELFF.

The chain joins TRBV28 to TRBJ1-1, with no clear D. CDR3 length: 13 residues. The V end was cut by 3 bases, the J end by 3 bases, with 8 bases between. Germline lookup yields CDR1 MDHEN and CDR2 SYDVKM. Here the CDR3 DNA reads TGTGCCAGCAGTTTGGGCCGGCACACTGAAGCTTTCTTT. Translating it yields CASSLGRHTEAFF.

The rearrangement uses TRBV15 and TRBJ2-5; D may correspond to TRBD1 or TRBD2 (7 bases each). V lost 1 base to trimming and J lost 4 bases, with 16 bases between them. Germline V gene data show CDR1 as LNHNV and CDR2 as YYDKDF (reference sequence). This CDR3 comprises 16 residues. The CDR3 reads CATSRGGSGGVETQYF. The CDR3 nucleotides are TGTGCCACCAGCAGAGGAGGTTCAGGGGGGGTAGAGACCCAGTACTTC.

In regard to this clone: The same CDR3 is also encoded by other DNA sequences in this sample. The chain has TRBV2 and TRBJ2-1, with a tentative D call TRBD2 (5 bases). Germline V lookup: CDR1 SNHLY, CDR2 FYNNEI. V dropped 2 bases and J dropped 0 bases, with 8 bases sitting between them. This CDR3 contains 15 residues. CDR3 protein: CASSESGSSYNEQFF. DNA for the CDR3: TGTGCCAGCAGTGAAAGTGGGAGCTCCTACAATGAGCAGTTCTTC.